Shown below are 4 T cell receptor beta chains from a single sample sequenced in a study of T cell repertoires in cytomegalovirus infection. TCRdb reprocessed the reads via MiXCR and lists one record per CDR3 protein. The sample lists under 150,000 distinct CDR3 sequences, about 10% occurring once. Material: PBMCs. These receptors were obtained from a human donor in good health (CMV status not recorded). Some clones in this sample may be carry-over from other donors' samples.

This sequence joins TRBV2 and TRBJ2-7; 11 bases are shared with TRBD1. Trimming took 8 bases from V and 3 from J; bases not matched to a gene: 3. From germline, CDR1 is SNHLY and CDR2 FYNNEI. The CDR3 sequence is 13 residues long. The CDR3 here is CASLGTGGYEQYF. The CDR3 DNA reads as TGTGCCAGCTTGGGGACAGGGGGCTACGAGCAGTACTTC. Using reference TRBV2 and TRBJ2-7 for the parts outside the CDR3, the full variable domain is EPEVTQTPSHQVTQMGQEVILRCVPISNHLYFYWYRQILGQKVEFLVSFYNNEISEKSEIFDDQFSVERPDGSNFTLKIRSTKLEDSAMYFCASLGTGGYEQYFGPGTRLTVT.

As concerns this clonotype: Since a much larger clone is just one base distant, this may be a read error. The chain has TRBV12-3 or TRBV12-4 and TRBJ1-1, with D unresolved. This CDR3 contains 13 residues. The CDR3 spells CARSLFGDTEAFF. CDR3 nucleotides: TGTGCCAGGAGTTTGTTTGGGGACACTGAAGCTTTCTTT.

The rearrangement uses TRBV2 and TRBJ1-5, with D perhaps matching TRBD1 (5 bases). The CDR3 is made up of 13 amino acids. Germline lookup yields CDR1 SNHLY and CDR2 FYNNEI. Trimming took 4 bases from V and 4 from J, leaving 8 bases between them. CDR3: CASSAGRNQPQHF. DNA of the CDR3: TGTGCCAGCAGTGCAGGGAGGAATCAGCCCCAGCATTTT.

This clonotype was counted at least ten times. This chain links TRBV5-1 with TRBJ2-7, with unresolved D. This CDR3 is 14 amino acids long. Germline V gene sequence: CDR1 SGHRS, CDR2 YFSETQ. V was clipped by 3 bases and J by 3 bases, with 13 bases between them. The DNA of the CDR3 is TGCGCCAGCAGCTCTTCGGGCTTGGACTACGAGCAGTACTTC. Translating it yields CASSSSGLDYEQYF.